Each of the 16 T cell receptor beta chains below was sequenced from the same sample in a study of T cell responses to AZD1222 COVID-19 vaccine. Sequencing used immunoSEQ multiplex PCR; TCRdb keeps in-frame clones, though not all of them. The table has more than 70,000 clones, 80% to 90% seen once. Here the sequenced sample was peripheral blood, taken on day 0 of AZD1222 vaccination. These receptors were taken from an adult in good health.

The CDR3, as DNA: TGCAGCGTTGGGAAGGGGACAGGAGGCGGTGAAGCTTTCTTT. This translates into CSVGKGTGGGEAFF. The chain is built from TRBV29-1 and TRBJ1-1; 8 bases line up with TRBD1. V was clipped by 4 bases and J by 7 bases; unmatched bases: 11. Germline V gene data show CDR1 as SQVTM and CDR2 as ANQGSEA. This CDR3 is 14 amino acids long.

This chain's CDR3 is CASSPSGRSEQFF. The CDR3 DNA is TGTGCCAGCAGTCCTAGCGGGAGGAGTGAGCAGTTCTTC. The gene calls are TRBV28 and TRBJ2-1; 11 positions match TRBD2. Per germline, CDR1 MDHEN and CDR2 SYDVKM. The V segment lost 5 bases and the J segment 9 bases; nucleotides outside the gene matches: 3. CDR3 length equals 13 residues.

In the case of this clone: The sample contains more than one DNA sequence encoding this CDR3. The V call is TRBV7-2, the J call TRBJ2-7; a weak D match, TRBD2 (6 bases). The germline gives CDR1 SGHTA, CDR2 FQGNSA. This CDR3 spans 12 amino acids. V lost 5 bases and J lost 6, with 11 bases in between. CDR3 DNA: TGTGCCAGCAGCCCCCAGGAGGGCGAGCAGTACTTC. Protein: CASSPQEGEQYF.

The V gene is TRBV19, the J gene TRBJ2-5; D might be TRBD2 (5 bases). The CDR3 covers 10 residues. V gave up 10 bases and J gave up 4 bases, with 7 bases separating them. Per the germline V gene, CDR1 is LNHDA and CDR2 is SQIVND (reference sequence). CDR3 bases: TGTGCCACCCGGGGAGAGACCCAGTACTTC. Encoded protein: CATRGETQYF.

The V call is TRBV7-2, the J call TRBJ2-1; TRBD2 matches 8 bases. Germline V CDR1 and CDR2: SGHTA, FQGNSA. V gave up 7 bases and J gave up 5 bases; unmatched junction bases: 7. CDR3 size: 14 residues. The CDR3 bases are TGTGCCAGCACCTTTTCGGGAGGGGACAATGAGCAGTTCTTC. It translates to CASTFSGGDNEQFF.

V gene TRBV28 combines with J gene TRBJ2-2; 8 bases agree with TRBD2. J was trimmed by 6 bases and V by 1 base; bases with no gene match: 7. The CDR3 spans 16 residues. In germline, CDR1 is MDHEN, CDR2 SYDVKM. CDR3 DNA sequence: TGTGCCAGCAGTTTATTAGGCGGGAGGAGGGCCGGGGAGCTGTTTTTT. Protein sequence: CASSLLGGRRAGELFF.

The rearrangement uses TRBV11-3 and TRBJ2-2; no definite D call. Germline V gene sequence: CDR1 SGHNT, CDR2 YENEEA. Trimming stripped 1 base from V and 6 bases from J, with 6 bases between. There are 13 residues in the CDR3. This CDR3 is CASSLGGAGELFF. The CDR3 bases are TGTGCCAGCAGCTTAGGAGGCGCCGGGGAGCTGTTTTTT. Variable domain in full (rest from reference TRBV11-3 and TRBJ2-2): EAGVVQSPRYKIIEKKQPVAFWCNPISGHNTLYWYLQNLGQGPELLIRYENEEAVDDSQLPKDRFSAERLKGVDSTLKIQPAELGDSAVYLCASSLGGAGELFFGEGSRLTVL.

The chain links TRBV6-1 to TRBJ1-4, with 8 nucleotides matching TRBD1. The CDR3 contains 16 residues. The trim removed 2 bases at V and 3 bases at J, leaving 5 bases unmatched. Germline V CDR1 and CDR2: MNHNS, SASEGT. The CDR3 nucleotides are TGTGCCAGCAGTGAATACGAACAGGGGGCTAATGAAAAACTGTTTTTT. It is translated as CASSEYEQGANEKLFF.

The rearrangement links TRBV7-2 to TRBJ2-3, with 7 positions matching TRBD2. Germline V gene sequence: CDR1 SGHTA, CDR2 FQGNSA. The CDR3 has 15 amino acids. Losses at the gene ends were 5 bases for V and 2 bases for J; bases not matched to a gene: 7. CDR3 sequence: CASSPRAGYTDTQYF. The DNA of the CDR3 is TGTGCCAGCAGCCCGAGAGCGGGGTACACAGATACGCAGTATTTT.

For the CDR3, the DNA is TGTGCCACGCTTCGGGCGGCTAACTATGGCTACACCTTC. This sequence encodes CATLRAANYGYTF. The chain has TRBV6-5 and TRBJ1-2; D is unclear. Germline assignment: CDR1 MNHEY and CDR2 SVGAGI. V lost 10 bases and J 0 bases, leaving 12 bases between the germline ends. CDR3 length equals 13 residues.

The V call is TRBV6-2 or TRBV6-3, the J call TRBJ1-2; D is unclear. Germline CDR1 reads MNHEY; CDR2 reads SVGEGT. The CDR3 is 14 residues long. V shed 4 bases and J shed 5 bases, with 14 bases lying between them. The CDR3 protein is CASSSETPQYGYTF. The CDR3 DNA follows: TGTGCCAGCAGTTCCGAGACCCCCCAATATGGCTACACCTTC.

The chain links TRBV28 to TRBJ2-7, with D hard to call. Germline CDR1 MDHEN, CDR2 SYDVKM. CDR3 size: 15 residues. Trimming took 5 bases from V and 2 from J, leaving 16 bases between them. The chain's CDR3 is CASSGSDVGTYEQYF. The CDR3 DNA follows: TGTGCCAGCAGTGGCTCGGACGTTGGGACCTACGAGCAGTACTTC.

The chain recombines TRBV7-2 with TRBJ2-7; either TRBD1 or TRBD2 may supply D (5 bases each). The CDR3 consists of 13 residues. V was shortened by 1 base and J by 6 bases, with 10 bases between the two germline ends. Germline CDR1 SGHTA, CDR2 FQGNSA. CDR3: CASSLGGVSEQYF. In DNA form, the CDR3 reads TGTGCCAGCAGCTTAGGAGGGGTTTCCGAGCAGTACTTC.

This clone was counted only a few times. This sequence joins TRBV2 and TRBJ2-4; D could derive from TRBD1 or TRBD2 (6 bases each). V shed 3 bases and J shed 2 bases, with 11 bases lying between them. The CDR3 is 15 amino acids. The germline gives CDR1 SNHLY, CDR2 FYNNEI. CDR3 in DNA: TGTGCCAGCAGTGATTGGGGGGCGACCAAAAACATTCAGTACTTC. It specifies CASSDWGATKNIQYF.

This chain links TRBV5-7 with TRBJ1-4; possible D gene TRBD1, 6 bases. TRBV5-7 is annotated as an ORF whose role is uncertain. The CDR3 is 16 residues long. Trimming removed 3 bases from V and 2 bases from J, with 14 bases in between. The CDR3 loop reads CASSSSGVHTNEKLFF. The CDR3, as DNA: TGTGCCAGCAGCTCTTCAGGGGTCCACACTAATGAAAAACTGTTTTTT.

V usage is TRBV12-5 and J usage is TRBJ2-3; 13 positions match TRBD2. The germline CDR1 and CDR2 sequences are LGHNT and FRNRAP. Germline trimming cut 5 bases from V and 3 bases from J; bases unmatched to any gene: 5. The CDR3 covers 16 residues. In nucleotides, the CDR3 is TGTGCTAGTGGTGGACTAGCGGGAGTAGGGACAGATACGCAGTATTTT. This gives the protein CASGGLAGVGTDTQYF.